These T cell receptor beta chains were read from a single sample in a study of T cell responses to AZD1222 COVID-19 vaccine. Data came from immunoSEQ multiplex PCR; TCRdb stores just in-frame clones and leaves some out. Here the sample spans 110,000 to 150,000 clones, more than 85% being singletons. The sample here was peripheral blood, taken on day 0 of AZD1222 vaccination. The receptors were sampled from an adult in good health. The CDR3 runs from the conserved cysteine through the conserved F or W. A D gene is named only where the DNA matches it firmly. For some rows the clone size is stated as once, few or many, or as a class when expanded; others skip it.

j_call | clone_size | d_call | v_call | cdr3_nt | cdr3_aa
TRBJ1-3 | - | - | TRBV25-1 | TGTGCCAGCAGTGAATCTAAGGGTCCGAGCTCTGGAAACACCATATATTTT | CASSESKGPSSGNTIYF
TRBJ1-2 | - | TRBD1 | TRBV7-2 | TGTGCCAGCAGCGTTCCGGGACAGGGAAGACATGGCTACACCTTC | CASSVPGQGRHGYTF
TRBJ1-1 | - | - | TRBV27 | TGTGCCAGCTCTCCTAGGGGCGTCATGAACACTGAAGCTTTCTTT | CASSPRGVMNTEAFF
TRBJ1-5 | - | TRBD1 | TRBV19 | TGTGCCAGTAGTATGGGGACAGGGAATCAGCCCCAGCATTTT | CASSMGTGNQPQHF
TRBJ2-1 | - | - | TRBV28 | TGTGCCAGCAGTCCACAACAGGGTAGTGCCGCCTACAATGAGCAGTTCTTC | CASSPQQGSAAYNEQFF
TRBJ1-1 | few | - | TRBV5-6 | TGTGCCAGCAGCTTGGGACCCGTCCAGAACACTGAAGCTTTCTTT | CASSLGPVQNTEAFF
TRBJ1-5 | - | - | TRBV5-1 | TGCGCCAGCAGCTTTACAACAGGGCCCAATCAGCCCCAGCATTTT | CASSFTTGPNQPQHF
TRBJ2-5 | - | - | TRBV7-2 | TGTGCCAGCAGCTTAGATTTAGCATTCGAGACCCAGTACTTC | CASSLDLAFETQYF
TRBJ2-3 | - | - | TRBV3-1/TRBV3-2 | TGTGCCAGCGGGGCAGATACGCAGTATTTT | CASGADTQYF
TRBJ2-7 | - | - | TRBV5-4 | TGTGCCAGCAGCGATCGGGGAAGCGAGCAGTACTTC | CASSDRGSEQYF
TRBJ1-4 | once | TRBD1 | TRBV5-1 | TGCGCCAGCAGCTCCGGGACAGCCCAAAAACTGTTTTTT | CASSSGTAQKLFF
TRBJ2-7 | - | - | TRBV25-1 | TGTGCCAGCAGTGGAATCTCCTACGAGCAGTACTTC | CASSGISYEQYF
TRBJ2-6 | - | - | TRBV3-1/TRBV3-2 | TGTGCCAGCAGCGGGGGGACGGGCATACGGGCCAACGTCCTGACTTTC | CASSGGTGIRANVLTF
TRBJ2-7 | - | TRBD1 | TRBV5-6 | TGTGCCAGCAGCTTCAGCTTCTGGACAGGGGCTTCCTACGAGCAGTACTTC | CASSFSFWTGASYEQYF
TRBJ2-5 | - | - | TRBV5-1 | TGCGCCAGCAGCTTACAAGAGACCCAGTACTTC | CASSLQETQYF
TRBJ2-1 | - | - | TRBV19 | TGTGCCAGTAGTCGGGGGACCTTATACAATGAGCAGTTCTTC | CASSRGTLYNEQFF
TRBJ2-7 | - | TRBD1 | TRBV6-5 | TGTGCCAGCAGTTACCCCCGGACAGGCAAGCAGTACTTC | CASSYPRTGKQYF
TRBJ2-5 | - | TRBD1 | TRBV5-4 | TGTGCCAGCAGCCGACAGGGGGCTGTAGAGACCCAGTACTTC | CASSRQGAVETQYF
TRBJ1-5 | - | - | TRBV5-6 | TGTGCCAGCAGCCTAGGAGGAGGGAGCAATCAGCCCCAGCATTTT | CASSLGGGSNQPQHF
TRBJ1-1 | once | - | TRBV28 | TGTGCCAGCAGTCCCGACCAGGGCTACACTGAAGCTTTCTTT | CASSPDQGYTEAFF
TRBJ2-7 | - | - | TRBV5-5 | TGTGCCAGCAGCTTGATGGGGGTCCACGAGCAGTACTTC | CASSLMGVHEQYF
TRBJ1-5 | few | - | TRBV30 | TGTGCCTGGAGTCCCCTTGGAGGGGCAAGCGCAGGCCAGCCCCAGCATTTT | CAWSPLGGASAGQPQHF